A selection of T cell receptor beta chains follows, all from one sample in a study of shared clonotypes between healthy human individuals. Clones were sequenced by immunoSEQ multiplex PCR, and TCRdb holds only the in-frame ones, with some missing. This sample has roughly 1,100,000 clones, with 70% to 80% found just once. The sequencing sample was made of memory CD4+ T cells sorted from blood. The receptors were gathered from a man aged 18 to 30 in good health. CDR3s include the opening cysteine and the closing phenylalanine or tryptophan. Fields, in order: D gene, clone size, V gene, J gene, CDR3 DNA, CDR3 protein. The D gene is left open where the match is weak. Part of the rows lack a size; the others show once, few, many or a class for expanded clones.

D gene: NA; clone size: NA; V gene: TRBV30; J gene: TRBJ2-7; CDR3 DNA: TGTGCCTGGAGTGGGGACGCGAGCTCCTACGAGCAGTACTTC; CDR3 protein: CAWSGDASSYEQYF
D gene: NA; clone size: NA; V gene: TRBV7-2; J gene: TRBJ2-4; CDR3 DNA: TGTGCCAGCAGCTTGTCCGGGACCAAAAACATTCAGTACTTC; CDR3 protein: CASSLSGTKNIQYF
D gene: NA; clone size: NA; V gene: TRBV30; J gene: TRBJ1-2; CDR3 DNA: TGTGCCTGGAGTGGAGGCCGATCAAATAACTATGGCTACACCTTC; CDR3 protein: CAWSGGRSNNYGYTF
D gene: NA; clone size: once; V gene: TRBV6-5; J gene: TRBJ1-3; CDR3 DNA: TGTGCCAGCAGTTACGGGGGCAGCGCTGGAAACACCATATATTTT; CDR3 protein: CASSYGGSAGNTIYF
D gene: TRBD1; clone size: NA; V gene: TRBV2; J gene: TRBJ2-2; CDR3 DNA: TGTGCCAGCAGCCCAGACAGGGTACGGGAGCTGTTTTTT; CDR3 protein: CASSPDRVRELFF
D gene: NA; clone size: once; V gene: TRBV10-2; J gene: TRBJ1-5; CDR3 DNA: TGCGCCAGCGTAGGGGCCACGGGGGAGCATCAGCCCCAGCATTTT; CDR3 protein: CASVGATGEHQPQHF
D gene: NA; clone size: NA; V gene: TRBV27; J gene: TRBJ2-5; CDR3 DNA: TGTGCCAGCAGTAAAGGACAGGGAGGGCGAGAGACCCAGTACTTC; CDR3 protein: CASSKGQGGRETQYF
D gene: NA; clone size: NA; V gene: TRBV4-2; J gene: TRBJ1-1; CDR3 DNA: TGTGCCAGCAGCCGAGAGTGGTTGGGACCCGGGAAAGAGAACACTGAAGCTTTCTTT; CDR3 protein: CASSREWLGPGKENTEAFF
D gene: TRBD1; clone size: NA; V gene: TRBV6-6; J gene: TRBJ2-5; CDR3 DNA: TGTGCCAGCTTATATACGGGACAGCAAGAGACCCAGTACTTC; CDR3 protein: CASLYTGQQETQYF
D gene: TRBD1; clone size: NA; V gene: TRBV15; J gene: TRBJ1-1; CDR3 DNA: TGTGCCACCAGCAGCCGGGACAGGGGGAACACTGAAGCTTTCTTT; CDR3 protein: CATSSRDRGNTEAFF
D gene: TRBD1; clone size: once; V gene: TRBV11-1; J gene: TRBJ2-7; CDR3 DNA: TGTGCCAGCAGCATAGGACAGGCCTCCTACGAGCAGTACTTC; CDR3 protein: CASSIGQASYEQYF
D gene: TRBD1; clone size: NA; V gene: TRBV6-5; J gene: TRBJ2-1; CDR3 DNA: TGTGCCAGCAGTACAAGGACAGGACGAGAGCAGTTCTTC; CDR3 protein: CASSTRTGREQFF
D gene: TRBD2; clone size: NA; V gene: TRBV6-1; J gene: TRBJ2-7; CDR3 DNA: TGTGCCAGCAGTGAACTAGCGGGACTATACTACGAGCAGTACTTC; CDR3 protein: CASSELAGLYYEQYF
D gene: NA; clone size: NA; V gene: TRBV4-1; J gene: TRBJ2-7; CDR3 DNA: TGCGCCAGCAGCCAAGGACAGACGTTCTCCTACGAGCAGTACTTC; CDR3 protein: CASSQGQTFSYEQYF
D gene: NA; clone size: NA; V gene: TRBV28; J gene: TRBJ2-3; CDR3 DNA: TGTGCCAGCAGTTTATGGGCAGATACGCAGTATTTT; CDR3 protein: CASSLWADTQYF
D gene: TRBD1; clone size: NA; V gene: TRBV4-3; J gene: TRBJ2-7; CDR3 DNA: TGCGCCAGCAGCCAAGCCCGGGGGACAGGGGCAAGCTCCTACGAGCAGTACTTC; CDR3 protein: CASSQARGTGASSYEQYF
D gene: TRBD2; clone size: few; V gene: TRBV11-2; J gene: TRBJ2-1; CDR3 DNA: TGTGCCAGCAGCTTAGTCGTTAGCGGGGGTAGCAATGAGCAGTTCTTC; CDR3 protein: CASSLVVSGGSNEQFF
D gene: NA; clone size: NA; V gene: TRBV4-1; J gene: TRBJ2-3; CDR3 DNA: TGCGCCAGCAGCCCCCGTCTAGCGCTCACAGATACGCAGTATTTT; CDR3 protein: CASSPRLALTDTQYF
D gene: NA; clone size: few; V gene: TRBV5-1; J gene: TRBJ1-2; CDR3 DNA: TGCGCCAGCAGCTTAGGAGGGGACTATGGCTACACCTTC; CDR3 protein: CASSLGGDYGYTF
D gene: TRBD2; clone size: NA; V gene: TRBV7-2; J gene: TRBJ2-7; CDR3 DNA: TGTGCCAGCAGCTTAGTAGGGACTAGCGGGTTTGCTAGCGAGCAGTACTTC; CDR3 protein: CASSLVGTSGFASEQYF
D gene: NA; clone size: NA; V gene: TRBV28; J gene: TRBJ1-5; CDR3 DNA: TGTGCCAGCACCCTATCGGTCGGAATGGGCAATCAGCCCCAGCATTTT; CDR3 protein: CASTLSVGMGNQPQHF
D gene: NA; clone size: NA; V gene: TRBV6-6; J gene: TRBJ2-3; CDR3 DNA: TGTGCCAGCAGTTATCGCACAGATACGCAGTATTTT; CDR3 protein: CASSYRTDTQYF
D gene: NA; clone size: NA; V gene: TRBV2; J gene: TRBJ2-2; CDR3 DNA: TGTGCCAGCAGTGAGGAGGTTTGGGACACCGGGGAGCTGTTTTTT; CDR3 protein: CASSEEVWDTGELFF
D gene: NA; clone size: many; V gene: TRBV27; J gene: TRBJ1-5; CDR3 DNA: TGTGCCAGCAGTTTCTACAATCAGCCCCAGCATTTT; CDR3 protein: CASSFYNQPQHF
D gene: NA; clone size: NA; V gene: TRBV5-6; J gene: TRBJ2-3; CDR3 DNA: TGTGCCAGCAGCCGGGGGGCAGTGAAAGATACGCAGTATTTT; CDR3 protein: CASSRGAVKDTQYF
D gene: NA; clone size: NA; V gene: TRBV29-1; J gene: TRBJ2-2; CDR3 DNA: TGCAGCGTCGCGTCGGGTAACACCGGGGAGCTGTTTTTT; CDR3 protein: CSVASGNTGELFF
D gene: NA; clone size: NA; V gene: TRBV5-5; J gene: TRBJ1-5; CDR3 DNA: TGTGCCAGCAGCTTGGGGGTTCCCCTCAATCAGCCCCAGCATTTT; CDR3 protein: CASSLGVPLNQPQHF
D gene: NA; clone size: NA; V gene: TRBV6-1; J gene: TRBJ1-6; CDR3 DNA: TGTGCCAGCAGTGAACTTCTCCCGGGCCGTAATTCACCCCTCCACTTT; CDR3 protein: CASSELLPGRNSPLHF
D gene: NA; clone size: NA; V gene: TRBV5-1; J gene: TRBJ2-3; CDR3 DNA: TGCGCCAGCAGCATCGGCCAGGGAACTAACCTTCTTAGCACAGATACGCAGTATTTT; CDR3 protein: CASSIGQGTNLLSTDTQYF
D gene: NA; clone size: once; V gene: TRBV19; J gene: TRBJ2-1; CDR3 DNA: TGTGCCAGTAAAAGCTCCGACTACAATGAGCAGTTCTTC; CDR3 protein: CASKSSDYNEQFF
D gene: NA; clone size: NA; V gene: TRBV6-1; J gene: TRBJ2-5; CDR3 DNA: TGTGCCAGCAGTAGAGGCTCAGGGTGGGAGACCCAGTACTTC; CDR3 protein: CASSRGSGWETQYF
D gene: NA; clone size: NA; V gene: TRBV19; J gene: TRBJ2-5; CDR3 DNA: TGTGCCAGAAGAGGACAGCAAGAGACCCAGTACTTC; CDR3 protein: CARRGQQETQYF
D gene: NA; clone size: many; V gene: TRBV5-1; J gene: TRBJ1-1; CDR3 DNA: TGCGCCAGCAGCTTGAATAATATAGGGCTCGACCCTTGGAACACTGAAGCTTTCTTT; CDR3 protein: CASSLNNIGLDPWNTEAFF